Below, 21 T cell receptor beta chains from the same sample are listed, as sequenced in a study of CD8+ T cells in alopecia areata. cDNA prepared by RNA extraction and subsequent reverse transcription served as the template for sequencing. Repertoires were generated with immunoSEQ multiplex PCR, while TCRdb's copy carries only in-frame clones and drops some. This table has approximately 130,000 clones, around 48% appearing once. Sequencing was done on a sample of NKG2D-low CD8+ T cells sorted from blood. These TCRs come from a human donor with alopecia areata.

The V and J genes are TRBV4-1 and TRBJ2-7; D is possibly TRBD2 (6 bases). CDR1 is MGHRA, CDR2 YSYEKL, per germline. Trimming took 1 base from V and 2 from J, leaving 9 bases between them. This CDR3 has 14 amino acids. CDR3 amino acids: CASSQAEGPYEQYF. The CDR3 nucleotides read TGCGCCAGCAGCCAAGCGGAGGGGCCCTACGAGCAGTACTTC.

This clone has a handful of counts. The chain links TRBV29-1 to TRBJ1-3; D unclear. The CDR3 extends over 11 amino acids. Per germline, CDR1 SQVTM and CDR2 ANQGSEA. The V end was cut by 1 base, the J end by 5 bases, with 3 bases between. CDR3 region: CSVEARNTIYF. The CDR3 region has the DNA TGCAGCGTTGAAGCTCGAAACACCATATATTTT. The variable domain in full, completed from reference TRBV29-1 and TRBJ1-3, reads SAVISQKPSRDICQRGTSLTIQCQVDSQVTMMFWYRQQPGQSLTLIATANQGSEATYESGFVIDKFPISRPNLTFSTLTVSNMSPEDSSIYLCSVEARNTIYFGEGSWLTVV.

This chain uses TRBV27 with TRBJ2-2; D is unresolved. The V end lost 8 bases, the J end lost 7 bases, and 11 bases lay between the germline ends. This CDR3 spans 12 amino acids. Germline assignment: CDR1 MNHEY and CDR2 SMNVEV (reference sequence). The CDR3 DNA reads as TGTGCCAGCTCAAAGACCGGCGGGGAGCTGTTTTTT. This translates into CASSKTGGELFF.

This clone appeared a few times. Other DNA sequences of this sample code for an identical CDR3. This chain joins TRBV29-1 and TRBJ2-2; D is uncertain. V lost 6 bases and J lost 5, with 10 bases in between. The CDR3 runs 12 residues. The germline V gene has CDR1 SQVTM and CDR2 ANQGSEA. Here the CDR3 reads CSVVMGTGELFF. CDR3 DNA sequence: TGCAGCGTGGTAATGGGGACCGGGGAGCTGTTTTTT.

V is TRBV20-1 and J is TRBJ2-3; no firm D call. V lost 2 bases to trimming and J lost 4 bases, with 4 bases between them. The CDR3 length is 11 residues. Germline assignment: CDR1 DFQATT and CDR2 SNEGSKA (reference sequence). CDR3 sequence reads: CSARPPDTQYF. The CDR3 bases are TGCAGTGCTAGACCTCCAGATACGCAGTATTTT.

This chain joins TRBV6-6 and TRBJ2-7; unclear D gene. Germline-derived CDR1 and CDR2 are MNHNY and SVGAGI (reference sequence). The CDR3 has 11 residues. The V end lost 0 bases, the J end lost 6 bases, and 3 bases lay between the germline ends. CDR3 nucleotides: TGTGCCAGCAGTTACTCGGTCGAGCAGTACTTC. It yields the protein CASSYSVEQYF.

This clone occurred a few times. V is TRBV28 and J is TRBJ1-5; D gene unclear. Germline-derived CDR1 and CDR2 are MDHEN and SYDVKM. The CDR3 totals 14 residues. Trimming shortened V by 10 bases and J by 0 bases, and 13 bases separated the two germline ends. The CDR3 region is CATRHSYSNQPQHF. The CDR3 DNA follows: TGTGCCACCCGACACTCCTATAGCAATCAGCCCCAGCATTTT. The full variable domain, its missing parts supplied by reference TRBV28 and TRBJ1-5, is DVKVTQSSRYLVKRTGEKVFLECVQDMDHENMFWYRQDPGLGLRLIYFSYDVKMKEKGDIPEGYSVSREKKERFSLILESASTNQTSMYLCATRHSYSNQPQHFGDGTRLSIL.

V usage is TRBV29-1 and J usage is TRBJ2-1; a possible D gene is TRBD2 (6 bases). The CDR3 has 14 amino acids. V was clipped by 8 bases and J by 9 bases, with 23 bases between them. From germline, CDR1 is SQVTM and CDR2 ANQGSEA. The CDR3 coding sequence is TGCAGCTCCCGCGCCGGGACTCTGTGGGCTGAGCAGTTCTTC. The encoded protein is CSSRAGTLWAEQFF.

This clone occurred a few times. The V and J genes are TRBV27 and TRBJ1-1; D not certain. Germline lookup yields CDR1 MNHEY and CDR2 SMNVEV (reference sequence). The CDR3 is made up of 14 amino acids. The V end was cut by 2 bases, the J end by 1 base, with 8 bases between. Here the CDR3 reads CASSLLGGNTEAFF. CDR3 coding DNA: TGTGCCAGCAGTTTACTAGGTGGGAACACTGAAGCTTTCTTT.

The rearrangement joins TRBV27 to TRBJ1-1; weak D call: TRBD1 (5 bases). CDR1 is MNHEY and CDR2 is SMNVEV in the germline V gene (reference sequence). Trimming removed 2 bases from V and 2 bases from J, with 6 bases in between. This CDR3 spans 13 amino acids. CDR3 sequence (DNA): TGTGCCAGCAGTTTACAGGGAAACACTGAAGCTTTCTTT. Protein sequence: CASSLQGNTEAFF.

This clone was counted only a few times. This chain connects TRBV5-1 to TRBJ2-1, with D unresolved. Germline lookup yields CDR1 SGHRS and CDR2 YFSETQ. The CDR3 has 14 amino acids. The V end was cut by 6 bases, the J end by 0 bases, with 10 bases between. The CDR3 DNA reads TGCGCCAGCACCGTCAGGAGCTCCTACAATGAGCAGTTCTTC. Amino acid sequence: CASTVRSSYNEQFF. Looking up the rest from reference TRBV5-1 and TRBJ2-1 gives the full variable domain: KAGVTQTPRYLIKTRGQQVTLSCSPISGHRSVSWYQQTPGQGLQFLFEYFSETQRNKGNFPGRFSGRQFSNSRSEMNVSTLELGDSALYLCASTVRSSYNEQFFGPGTRLTVL.

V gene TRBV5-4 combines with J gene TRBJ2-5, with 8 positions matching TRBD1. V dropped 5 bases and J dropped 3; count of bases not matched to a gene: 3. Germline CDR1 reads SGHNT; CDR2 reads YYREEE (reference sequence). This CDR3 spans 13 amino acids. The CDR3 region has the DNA TGTGCCAGCAGACAGACAGGGGAAGAGACCCAGTACTTC. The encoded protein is CASRQTGEETQYF.

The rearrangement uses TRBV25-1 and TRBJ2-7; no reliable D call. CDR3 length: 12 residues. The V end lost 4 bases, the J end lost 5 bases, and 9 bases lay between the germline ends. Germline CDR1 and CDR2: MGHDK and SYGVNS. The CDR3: CASSAKIHEQYF. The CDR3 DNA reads TGTGCCAGCAGTGCTAAGATCCACGAGCAGTACTTC.

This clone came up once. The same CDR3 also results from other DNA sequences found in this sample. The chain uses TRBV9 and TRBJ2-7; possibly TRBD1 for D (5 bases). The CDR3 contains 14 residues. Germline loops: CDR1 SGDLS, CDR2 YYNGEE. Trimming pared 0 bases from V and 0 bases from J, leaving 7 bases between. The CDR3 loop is CASSVGQSSYEQYF. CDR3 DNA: TGTGCCAGCAGCGTAGGACAGAGCTCCTACGAGCAGTACTTC.

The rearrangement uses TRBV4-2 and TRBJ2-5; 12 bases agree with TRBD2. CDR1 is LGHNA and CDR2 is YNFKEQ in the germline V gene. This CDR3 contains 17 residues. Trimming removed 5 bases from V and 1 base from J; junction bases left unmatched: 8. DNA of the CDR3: TGTGCCAGCAGCTCAGACACTAGCGGGGGGACCCAAGAGACCCAGTACTTC. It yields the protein CASSSDTSGGTQETQYF.

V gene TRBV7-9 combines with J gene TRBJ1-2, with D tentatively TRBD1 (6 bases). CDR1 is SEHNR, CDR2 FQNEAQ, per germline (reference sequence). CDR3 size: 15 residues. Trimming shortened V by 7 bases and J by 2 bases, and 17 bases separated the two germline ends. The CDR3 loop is CASTKEGGPNYGYTF. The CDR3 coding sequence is TGTGCCAGCACCAAAGAGGGGGGACCGAACTATGGCTACACCTTC.

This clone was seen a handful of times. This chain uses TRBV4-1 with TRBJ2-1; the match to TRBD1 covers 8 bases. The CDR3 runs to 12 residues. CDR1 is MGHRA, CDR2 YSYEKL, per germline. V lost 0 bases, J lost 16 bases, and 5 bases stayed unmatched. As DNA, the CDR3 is TGCGCCAGCAGCCAAGATTCCAGGGGGCTATTCTTC. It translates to CASSQDSRGLFF.

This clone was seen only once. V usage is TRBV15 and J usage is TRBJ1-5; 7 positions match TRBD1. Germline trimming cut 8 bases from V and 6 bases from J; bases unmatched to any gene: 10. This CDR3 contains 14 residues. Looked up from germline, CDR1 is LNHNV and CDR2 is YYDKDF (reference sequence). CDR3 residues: CATSKRGRTQPQHF. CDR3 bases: TGTGCCACCTCGAAAAGGGGGCGCACTCAGCCCCAGCATTTT.

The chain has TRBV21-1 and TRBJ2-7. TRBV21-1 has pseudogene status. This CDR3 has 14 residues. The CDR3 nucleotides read TGTGCCAGCAGCCCATTCTCGATCTCCTACGAGCAGTACTTC. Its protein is CASSPFSISYEQYF.

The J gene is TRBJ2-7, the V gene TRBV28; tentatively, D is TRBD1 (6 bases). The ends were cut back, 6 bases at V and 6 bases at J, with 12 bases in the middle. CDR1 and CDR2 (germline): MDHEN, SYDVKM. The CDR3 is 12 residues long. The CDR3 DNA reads TGTGCCAGCAGGGACAGCCATGGCGAGCAGTACTTC. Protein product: CASRDSHGEQYF. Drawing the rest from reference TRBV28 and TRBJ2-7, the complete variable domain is DVKVTQSSRYLVKRTGEKVFLECVQDMDHENMFWYRQDPGLGLRLIYFSYDVKMKEKGDIPEGYSVSREKKERFSLILESASTNQTSMYLCASRDSHGEQYFGPGTRLTVT.

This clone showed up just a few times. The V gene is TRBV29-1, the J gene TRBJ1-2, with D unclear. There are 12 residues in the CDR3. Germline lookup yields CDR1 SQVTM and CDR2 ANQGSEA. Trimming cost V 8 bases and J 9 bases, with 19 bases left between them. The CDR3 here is CSTWAVKTSYTF. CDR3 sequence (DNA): TGCAGCACCTGGGCGGTGAAAACCAGCTACACCTTC.